The text below deals with one TCR beta chain. This specimen comes from a study of blood T cell repertoires in COVID-19. Whole-study context: There were acute and convalescent COVID-19 samples, and they came from the United States, Italy and Spain. From T cells, B-cell-depleted T cells, or PBMCs came the material, which was cDNA or gDNA.

As originally analysed: By means of reference gene primer amplification, nucleated cell counts were estimated. The data were produced by immunoSEQ multiplex PCR, yet TCRdb's version contains in-frame clones alone and is incomplete. V and J calls and clone size are given by that table; D and trimming were obtained from the DNA. The sample holds around 700,000 clones, approximately 90% seen once. CDR1 and CDR2 (germline): SEHNR, FQNEAQ (reference sequence). The CDR3 sequence is 16 residues long. Losses at the gene ends were 5 bases for V and 3 bases for J; bases not matched to a gene: 9. The clonotype originates from a woman aged 18-29 years with acute or convalescent COVID-19. What was sequenced was peripheral blood. This chain uses TRBV7-9 with TRBJ1-5, with 8 positions matching TRBD1. The CDR3 loop reads CASSPYPDRDNQPQHF. CDR3 DNA sequence: TGTGCCAGCAGCCCATACCCGGACAGGGACAATCAGCCCCAGCATTTT.